These 20 T cell receptor beta chains share one sample of origin, sequenced in a study of shared clonotypes between healthy human individuals. Method: immunoSEQ multiplex PCR; TCRdb's copy keeps in-frame clones and lacks some. The data show 2,500,000 or so clones, roughly nine tenths seen once. The sample comprised naive CD4+ T cells sorted from blood. Subset defined: CD45RA+ positively selected. Receptors were obtained from a man in his late teens or twenties in good health.

This CDR3 is CASKGVQETQYF. The CDR3 DNA reads as TGCGCCAGCAAGGGAGTCCAAGAGACCCAGTACTTC. The chain links TRBV10-2 to TRBJ2-5; D might be TRBD2 (5 bases). The CDR3 is 12 amino acids. The V gene lost 7 bases and the J gene lost 1 base, with 7 bases spanning the gap. Looked up from germline, CDR1 is WSHSY and CDR2 is SAAADI.

The chain recombines TRBV25-1 with TRBJ2-7; a possible D gene is TRBD1 (6 bases). Germline V lookup: CDR1 MGHDK, CDR2 SYGVNS. V was pared by 6 bases and J by 2 bases, with 11 bases between. The CDR3 contains 13 residues. CDR3 sequence: CASSQGGTYEQYF. The CDR3 DNA reads as TGTGCCAGCAGCCAAGGGGGAACCTACGAGCAGTACTTC.

V usage is TRBV5-1 and J usage is TRBJ1-1; D is unclear. The CDR3 covers 14 residues. Trimming cost V 0 bases and J 4 bases, with 10 bases left between them. Per the germline V gene, CDR1 is SGHRS and CDR2 is YFSETQ. The CDR3 DNA follows: TGCGCCAGCAGCTTGGGGGCGCCGGGCACTGAAGCTTTCTTT. Protein: CASSLGAPGTEAFF.

This clone was seen more than once but under ten times. Other nucleotide sequences in the sample specify the same CDR3. This chain joins TRBV18 and TRBJ1-2; TRBD1 might be the D (5 bases). Germline-derived CDR1 and CDR2 are KGHSH and LQKENI. This CDR3 has 13 residues. The V end was cut by 3 bases, the J end by 2 bases, with 7 bases between. DNA for the CDR3: TGTGCCAGCTCACCCGACAGAAACTATGGCTACACCTTC. Encoded protein: CASSPDRNYGYTF.

About this clone itself: The sample contains more than one DNA sequence encoding this CDR3. The chain combines TRBV27 with TRBJ2-7; D is uncertain. The CDR3 covers 13 residues. Trimming took 1 base from V and 3 from J, leaving 7 bases between them. Germline V gene lookup returns CDR1 MNHEY and CDR2 SMNVEV (reference sequence). CDR3 sequence reads: CASSLFPNYEQYF. CDR3 coding DNA: TGTGCCAGCAGTTTATTCCCGAACTACGAGCAGTACTTC.

The table lists this clone with a count of one. This chain connects TRBV27 to TRBJ1-1, with TRBD1 matching over 9 bases. This CDR3 is 15 amino acids long. Germline CDR1 is MNHEY and CDR2 is SMNVEV (reference sequence). V shed 6 bases and J 4 bases; nucleotides not matched to a gene: 9. DNA of the CDR3: TGTGCCAGCAGGTCCGGGACAGGGACTTTCACTGAAGCTTTCTTT. It translates to CASRSGTGTFTEAFF.

J is TRBJ1-6 and V is TRBV19, with D possibly matching TRBD1 (5 bases). This CDR3 region has 15 residues. Trimming cost V 1 base and J 8 bases, with 12 bases left between them. Germline V gene sequence: CDR1 LNHDA, CDR2 SQIVND (reference sequence). The CDR3 loop is CASSIADSTHSPLHF. CDR3 sequence (DNA): TGTGCCAGTAGTATAGCTGACAGTACCCATTCACCCCTCCACTTT. Full variable domain (rest looked up from reference TRBV19 and TRBJ1-6): DGGITQSPKYLFRKEGQNVTLSCEQNLNHDAMYWYRQDPGQGLRLIYYSQIVNDFQKGDIAEGYSVSREKKESFPLTVTSAQKNPTAFYLCASSIADSTHSPLHFGNGTRLTVT.

The chain links TRBV30 to TRBJ2-6; 7 nucleotides match TRBD2. Unmatched junction bases numbered 4, after V lost 4 bases and J lost 1 base. The CDR3 is made up of 15 amino acids. Germline values: CDR1 GTSNPN, CDR2 SVGIG (reference sequence). In nucleotides, the CDR3 is TGTGCCTGGAAAGCGGGACCGTCTGGGGCCAACGTCCTGACTTTC. This gives the protein CAWKAGPSGANVLTF.

The V gene is TRBV11-2, the J gene TRBJ2-5; D gene uncertain. Germline CDR1 SGHAT, CDR2 FQNNGV. Trimming removed 5 bases at V and 7 bases at J, with 14 bases between. The CDR3 is made up of 13 amino acids. The CDR3 coding sequence is TGTGCCAGCAGCCACTTGACCAAACCGACCCAGTACTTC. It is translated as CASSHLTKPTQYF.

The chain couples TRBV13 to TRBJ1-3; D is undetermined. The CDR3 covers 15 residues. Deletions cut 1 base from V and 0 bases from J, with 7 bases between. Germline V gives CDR1 PRHDT, CDR2 FYEKMQ (reference sequence). In DNA form, the CDR3 reads TGTGCCAGCAGCTTAGACAGAACCTCTGGAAACACCATATATTTT. Its protein is CASSLDRTSGNTIYF.

In this sample, this clone turned up a few times. The sample contains more than one DNA sequence encoding this CDR3. The rearrangement joins TRBV10-3 to TRBJ1-6; D is possibly TRBD1 (5 bases). The CDR3 has 14 amino acids. Germline V gene data show CDR1 as ENHRY and CDR2 as SYGVKD. The V end lost 2 bases, the J end lost 6 bases, and 8 bases lay between the germline ends. The CDR3 DNA reads TGTGCCATCAGTGAGGACAGAATTAATTCACCCCTCCACTTT. Protein product: CAISEDRINSPLHF.

The genes are TRBV11-2 and TRBJ1-2; D possibly corresponds to TRBD1 (5 bases). The CDR3 contains 13 residues. The V end lost 5 bases, the J end lost 6 bases, and 13 bases lay between the germline ends. CDR1 and CDR2 (germline): SGHAT, FQNNGV. This CDR3 is CASSPGAVHGYTF. The CDR3 DNA sequence: TGTGCCAGCAGCCCCGGGGCAGTACATGGCTACACCTTC.

The chain uses TRBV2 and TRBJ2-3; the D gene could be TRBD1 or TRBD2 (5 bases each). Trimming pared 8 bases from V and 2 bases from J, leaving 17 bases between. The CDR3 contains 15 residues. Germline loops: CDR1 SNHLY, CDR2 FYNNEI. CDR3 sequence reads: CASQGRGAHTDTQYF. The DNA for the CDR3 is TGTGCCAGCCAAGGACGGGGCGCCCACACAGATACGCAGTATTTT.

To note about this clone: The same CDR3 also results from other DNA sequences found in this sample. The chain carries TRBV19 and TRBJ1-5; 7 positions match TRBD1. CDR3 length equals 15 residues. V shed 3 bases and J 2 bases; nucleotides not matched to a gene: 4. CDR1 LNHDA and CDR2 SQIVND come from the germline V gene (reference sequence). For the CDR3, the DNA is TGTGCCAGTAGTATGGGAGGGGGCGGCAATCAGCCCCAGCATTTT. Its translation: CASSMGGGGNQPQHF. The variable domain in full, with the rest retrieved from reference TRBV19 and TRBJ1-5, is DGGITQSPKYLFRKEGQNVTLSCEQNLNHDAMYWYRQDPGQGLRLIYYSQIVNDFQKGDIAEGYSVSREKKESFPLTVTSAQKNPTAFYLCASSMGGGGNQPQHFGDGTRLSIL.

This sequence joins TRBV28 and TRBJ2-7; TRBD2 agrees at 7 bases. The V gene's germline CDR1 is MDHEN and CDR2 SYDVKM. CDR3 size: 17 residues. Trimming at V came to 1 base and at J to 2 bases, leaving 11 bases not matched to a gene. CDR3 sequence: CASSLLGLTQITYEQYF. In DNA, the CDR3 is TGTGCCAGCAGTTTATTGGGACTAACGCAAATTACCTACGAGCAGTACTTC.

The V gene is TRBV30, the J gene TRBJ2-2, with D possibly TRBD2 on 7 matching bases. Deletions cut 3 bases from V and 7 bases from J, with 15 bases between. Germline CDR1 is GTSNPN and CDR2 is SVGIG (reference sequence). This CDR3 is built from 14 residues. This CDR3 reads CAWRRRGLGGELFF. CDR3 bases: TGTGCCTGGAGGAGGCGGGGGCTCGGCGGGGAGCTGTTTTTT.

This clone occurred once. The gene calls are TRBV10-3 and TRBJ1-1; a weak D match, TRBD1 (5 bases). The germline V gene has CDR1 ENHRY and CDR2 SYGVKD. Trimming removed 7 bases from V and 1 base from J, with 10 bases in between. The CDR3 totals 13 residues. The CDR3, as DNA: TGTGCCATCACCCGGGACGGGAACACTGAAGCTTTCTTT. Residues: CAITRDGNTEAFF.

CDR3 region: CASSPGLAGRETQYF. In DNA, the CDR3 is TGTGCCAGCAGCCCGGGACTAGCGGGGAGGGAGACCCAGTACTTC. This chain joins TRBV5-4 and TRBJ2-5, with 13 nucleotides matching TRBD2. The CDR3 runs to 15 residues. Germline V gives CDR1 SGHNT, CDR2 YYREEE (reference sequence). V shed 4 bases and J 5 bases; nucleotides not matched to a gene: 5.

V usage is TRBV6-5 and J usage is TRBJ2-7; D could derive from TRBD1 or TRBD2 (5 bases each). V was shortened by 5 bases and J by 6 bases, with 17 bases between the two germline ends. Looked up from germline, CDR1 is MNHEY and CDR2 is SVGAGI. This CDR3 comprises 14 residues. This CDR3 is CASSAGTFRGEQYF. CDR3 DNA: TGTGCCAGCAGTGCCGGGACCTTTCGAGGCGAGCAGTACTTC.

Regarding this clone: The sample holds other DNA sequences that translate to the same CDR3. The CDR3 DNA is TGTGCCAGTAGTATGCAGGGGATGAACACTGAAGCTTTCTTT. Residues: CASSMQGMNTEAFF. The V gene is TRBV19, the J gene TRBJ1-1; a possible D gene is TRBD1 (6 bases). Germline assignment: CDR1 LNHDA and CDR2 SQIVND (reference sequence). V was cut by 3 bases and J by 0 bases, with 8 bases left in between. The CDR3 contains 14 residues.